These 17 T cell receptor beta chains were all obtained from the same sample, sequenced in a study of naive and memory T cell subsets. Both TRBC1 and TRBC2 were covered by a beta constant-region primer of two equimolar oligonucleotides. The ligated cDNA underwent four PCR rounds using SP2 and nested alpha and beta constant-region primers. TCRdb redid the calling of the UMI-ligation and nested PCR reads with MiXCR, one entry per CDR3 protein. The data contain about 120,000 distinct CDR3 sequences, about 36% of them singletons. What was sequenced was central memory CD4+ T cells from blood. These receptors were collected from a human donor in good health.

The chain is built from TRBV29-1 and TRBJ2-7, with 7 bases aligning to TRBD1. The CDR3 covers 12 residues. Germline assignment: CDR1 SQVTM and CDR2 ANQGSEA. The J segment lost 0 bases and the V segment lost 7 bases, leaving 3 bases of the junction unmatched. The CDR3, as DNA: TGCAGCGGGGGACAGTTCTCCTACGAGCAGTACTTC. This encodes CSGGQFSYEQYF.

CDR3 DNA sequence: TGTGCCACCCAAACAACAGGGAAGGGCACCGGGGAGCTGTTTTTT. Amino acid sequence: CATQTTGKGTGELFF. This sequence joins TRBV2 and TRBJ2-2; tentatively, D is TRBD1 (6 bases). V was pared by 10 bases and J by 4 bases, with 19 bases between. Germline V gene data show CDR1 as SNHLY and CDR2 as FYNNEI. The CDR3 consists of 15 residues.

This clonotype showed up many times. This rearrangement joins TRBV14 to TRBJ2-3, with a possible D match to TRBD1 (6 bases). This CDR3 spans 12 amino acids. CDR1 is SGHDN, CDR2 FVKESK, per germline. With 4 bases removed from V and 8 bases from J, the gap between germline ends came to 10 bases. The CDR3 region is CASSPLGATQYF. CDR3 coding DNA: TGTGCCAGCAGCCCGTTGGGGGCTACGCAGTATTTT.

The V and J genes are TRBV20-1 and TRBJ2-2; 11 positions agree with TRBD2. The junction had 11 bases not matched to a gene; V was cut back by 5 bases and J by 0 bases. The CDR3 covers 18 residues. From germline, CDR1 is DFQATT and CDR2 SNEGSKA (reference sequence). CDR3 amino acids: CSAPSRLAGKPNTGELFF. The DNA of the CDR3 is TGCAGTGCTCCGTCGAGACTAGCGGGAAAACCGAACACCGGGGAGCTGTTTTTT.

There are a few counts of this clonotype. The chain links TRBV11-2 to TRBJ2-1; possibly TRBD2 for D (5 bases). In germline, CDR1 is SGHAT, CDR2 FQNNGV. The CDR3 contains 17 residues. V lost 3 bases, J lost 5 bases, and 20 bases lay in between. The CDR3 protein is CASSFQDSFLGNNEQFF. CDR3 bases: TGTGCCAGCAGCTTCCAGGACTCGTTCCTGGGAAACAATGAGCAGTTCTTC. The full variable domain, rest sourced from reference TRBV11-2 and TRBJ2-1, is EAGVAQSPRYKIIEKRQSVAFWCNPISGHATLYWYQQILGQGPKLLIQFQNNGVVDDSQLPKDRFSAERLKGVDSTLKIQPAKLEDSAVYLCASSFQDSFLGNNEQFFGPGTRLTVL.

This clonotype came up a few times. This chain joins TRBV20-1 and TRBJ2-7, with D possibly TRBD2 on 6 matching bases. The CDR3 length is 13 residues. The V end was cut by 3 bases, the J end by 4 bases, with 13 bases between. The V gene's germline CDR1 is DFQATT and CDR2 SNEGSKA (reference sequence). The CDR3 protein is CSARGEVPYEQYF. The CDR3 region has the DNA TGCAGTGCTAGGGGGGAGGTCCCTTACGAGCAGTACTTC.

This clonotype was counted between two and nine times. The genes are TRBV28 and TRBJ1-6; D not certain. V dropped 7 bases and J dropped 7 bases, with 8 bases sitting between them. This CDR3 region has 12 residues. CDR1 and CDR2 from the germline V gene are MDHEN and SYDVKM. For the CDR3, the DNA is TGTGCCAGCAATCGGCTGAATTCACCCCTCCACTTT. It is translated as CASNRLNSPLHF.

This clonotype was observed a few times. The chain links TRBV12-3 or TRBV12-4 to TRBJ2-7; D is undetermined. Trimming removed 6 bases at V and 7 bases at J, with 16 bases between. The CDR3 consists of 13 residues. The CDR3 DNA is TGTGCCAGCAGGCCGACCAGCACGGATGAGCAGTACTTC. Protein sequence: CASRPTSTDEQYF.

This chain joins TRBV20-1 and TRBJ2-7; 10 nucleotides line up with TRBD2. Germline V gives CDR1 DFQATT, CDR2 SNEGSKA (reference sequence). V lost 0 bases to trimming and J lost 4 bases; unmatched junction nucleotides: 6. CDR3 length: 15 residues. The CDR3 DNA sequence: TGCAGTGCTAGAGATCCAGCGGGAGGGCCGTACGAGCAGTACTTC. Its protein is CSARDPAGGPYEQYF.

The chain recombines TRBV3-1 with TRBJ1-6; 11 nucleotides align to TRBD1. This CDR3 spans 16 amino acids. The junction had 5 bases not matched to a gene; V was cut back by 6 bases and J by 4 bases. CDR1 is LGHDT and CDR2 is YNNKEL in the germline V gene (reference sequence). Written as DNA, the CDR3 is TGTGCCAGCAGTAGGACAGGGGGCCAATATAATTCACCCCTCCACTTT. It codes for CASSRTGGQYNSPLHF.

The chain couples TRBV11-3 to TRBJ2-7; 7 bases map to TRBD1. The CDR3 runs 15 residues. Germline CDR1 SGHNT, CDR2 YENEEA. Trimming removed 5 bases from V and 5 bases from J; junction bases left unmatched: 12. This CDR3 is CASSASNRGNDEQYF. In nucleotides, the CDR3 is TGTGCCAGCAGCGCCTCGAACAGGGGAAACGACGAGCAGTACTTC.

This clonotype was counted only a few times. The V and J genes are TRBV12-3 or TRBV12-4 and TRBJ1-2, with no clear D. The V end was cut by 2 bases, the J end by 8 bases, with 12 bases between. This CDR3 is built from 13 residues. CDR3 region: CASSLPEKGGYTF. Written as DNA, the CDR3 is TGTGCCAGCAGTTTACCGGAGAAAGGGGGCTACACCTTC.

The chain has TRBV12-3 or TRBV12-4 and TRBJ2-5; 8 bases are shared with TRBD2. The length of the CDR3 is 13 residues. V lost 3 bases to trimming and J lost 13 bases; unmatched junction nucleotides: 10. CDR3 in amino acids: CASSFSRGGRPYF. The DNA of the CDR3 is TGTGCCAGCAGTTTTTCCCGCGGGGGGCGGCCGTACTTC.

This sequence joins TRBV28 and TRBJ2-1; TRBD1 is a possible D gene (5 bases). The CDR3 extends over 16 amino acids. Germline lookup yields CDR1 MDHEN and CDR2 SYDVKM. V was trimmed by 1 base and J by 5 bases, leaving 15 bases between them. CDR3 protein: CASSLLRWTLDNEQFF. The CDR3 DNA sequence: TGTGCCAGCAGTTTATTGCGTTGGACATTAGACAATGAGCAGTTCTTC.

This chain links TRBV20-1 with TRBJ2-7; no firm D call. The CDR3 runs to 12 residues. Looked up from germline, CDR1 is DFQATT and CDR2 is SNEGSKA (reference sequence). With 6 bases removed from V and 7 bases from J, the gap between germline ends came to 16 bases. CDR3 sequence: CSATYRAREQYF. For the CDR3, the DNA is TGCAGTGCAACGTACCGGGCGCGGGAGCAGTACTTC.

The V gene is TRBV19, the J gene TRBJ2-3; a possible D gene is TRBD1 (5 bases). Germline V gene lookup returns CDR1 LNHDA and CDR2 SQIVND (reference sequence). There are 16 residues in the CDR3. Trimming removed 5 bases at V and 5 bases at J, with 20 bases between. The CDR3 sequence is CASSYGQGAVGDTQYF. For the CDR3, the DNA is TGTGCCAGTAGTTATGGACAAGGGGCCGTCGGAGATACGCAGTATTTT.

The sample holds a few counts of this clonotype. V is TRBV30 and J is TRBJ2-1, with 7 nucleotides matching TRBD2. The CDR3 spans 16 residues. V gave up 4 bases and J gave up 7 bases; unmatched junction bases: 16. Germline CDR1 is GTSNPN and CDR2 is SVGIG (reference sequence). CDR3 sequence: CAWNSQAGTLKNEQFF. The CDR3 coding sequence is TGTGCCTGGAACAGTCAAGCGGGAACGCTAAAAAATGAGCAGTTCTTC.